This T cell receptor beta chain derives from a study of spatial heterogeneity in lung cancer. Whole-study context: Detection of beta-chain sequences consistently exceeded that of alpha-chain sequences. Whole-study results and caveats: As ubiquitous and regional nonsynonymous mutations varied, counts of ubiquitous and regional expanded TCRs tracked them, respectively. In tumors, expanded intratumoral alpha and beta TCR counts tracked mutation counts.

The time point here: sample taken at primary tumor resection. The roughly 66 donors had untreated early-stage non-small cell lung cancer. Via MiXCR, TCRdb re-called the 5' RACE reads, giving one row per CDR3 protein. Found here are about 8,100 distinct CDR3 sequences, 12% of them singletons; the top ten hold 8% to 13%. This clonotype is medium-sized (0.01 to 0.1%) in the sample. The antigen remains unidentified. Within a library made for alpha chains, this beta chain is off target, and its count is uninformative. This CDR3 region has 15 residues. V lost 4 bases to trimming and J lost 4 bases, with 17 bases between them.

The chain links TRBV12-3 or TRBV12-4 to TRBJ2-7; D is ambiguous. This receptor was taken from a male donor with early-stage non-small cell lung cancer. The sample was lung tumor tissue, taken at surgery. The CDR3 region is CASSSRLLLPYEQYF. The CDR3, as DNA: TGTGCCAGCAGTTCAAGACTTCTCTTACCTTACGAGCAGTACTTC.